The 27 T cell receptor beta chains below all came from one sample that was sequenced in a study of blood T cell repertoires in COVID-19. This table comes from immunoSEQ multiplex PCR, and its TCRdb copy is limited to in-frame clones, with some not included. The repertoire holds fewer than 300,000 clones, with more than 70% as singletons. The sequenced sample was peripheral blood. The source is a woman between 18 and 30 years old with acute or convalescent COVID-19.

The genes are TRBV7-2 and TRBJ1-4; D gene ambiguous. This CDR3 comprises 15 residues. The V gene lost 1 base and the J gene lost 3 bases, with 9 bases spanning the gap. Germline CDR1 reads SGHTA; CDR2 reads FQGNSA. The CDR3 protein is CASSLGASPNEKLFF. The DNA of the CDR3 is TGTGCCAGCAGCTTAGGGGCCAGCCCTAATGAAAAACTGTTTTTT.

J is TRBJ2-7 and V is TRBV28; the D gene is possibly TRBD2 (6 bases). Germline CDR1 is MDHEN and CDR2 is SYDVKM. The CDR3 has 14 residues. V lost 3 bases to trimming and J lost 4 bases, with 13 bases between them. CDR3 DNA: TGTGCCAGCAGTTTTTCCACGGGGGTATACGAGCAGTACTTC. Encoded protein: CASSFSTGVYEQYF.

This chain connects TRBV4-3 to TRBJ1-1; tentatively, D is TRBD1 (6 bases). This CDR3 is 17 amino acids long. Trimming pared 1 base from V and 5 bases from J, leaving 20 bases between. Germline-derived CDR1 and CDR2 are LGHNA and YSLEER. CDR3 protein: CASSQVGVVRGRTEAFF. As DNA, the CDR3 is TGCGCCAGCAGCCAAGTTGGGGTGGTCAGGGGCCGGACTGAAGCTTTCTTT.

V usage is TRBV5-4 and J usage is TRBJ2-7; D might be TRBD2 (6 bases). The CDR3 is made up of 14 amino acids. V was cut by 4 bases and J by 7 bases, with 18 bases left in between. Germline V gene lookup returns CDR1 SGHNT and CDR2 YYREEE (reference sequence). Written as DNA, the CDR3 is TGTGCCAGCAGCCCCCGGGACTCCGGAAGGGAGCAGTACTTC. Encoded protein: CASSPRDSGREQYF.

The genes are TRBV29-1 and TRBJ1-3; D not resolved. Germline V lookup: CDR1 SQVTM, CDR2 ANQGSEA. The CDR3 runs 11 residues. Here the CDR3 reads CSGFEGNTIYF. The CDR3 nucleotides are TGCAGTGGCTTTGAAGGAAACACCATATATTTT.

V usage is TRBV6-5 and J usage is TRBJ1-2; the D is unclear. V lost 6 bases, J lost 0 bases, and 8 bases lay in between. CDR1 and CDR2 from the germline V gene are MNHEY and SVGAGI. CDR3 length: 13 residues. The CDR3 coding sequence is TGTGCCAGCAGATTGACATCTAACTATGGCTACACCTTC. It encodes CASRLTSNYGYTF.

The chain combines TRBV5-1 with TRBJ1-1; 8 bases are shared with TRBD1. CDR3 length: 14 amino acids. V lost 0 bases and J lost 7; bases outside the gene matches: 5. From germline, CDR1 is SGHRS and CDR2 YFSETQ. This CDR3 reads CASSLAPGGIEAFF. The CDR3 bases are TGCGCCAGCAGCTTGGCCCCAGGGGGCATTGAAGCTTTCTTT.

The chain recombines TRBV2 with TRBJ2-2; 12 positions agree with TRBD2. The CDR3 is 17 amino acids. J gave up 9 bases and V 0 bases, and 8 bases lay outside the gene matches. From germline, CDR1 is SNHLY and CDR2 FYNNEI. The chain's CDR3 is CASSEALAGGLRRELFF. CDR3 in DNA: TGTGCCAGCAGTGAAGCCCTAGCGGGAGGGCTGAGGAGGGAGCTGTTTTTT.

The chain uses TRBV14 and TRBJ2-7, with 7 bases identical to TRBD1. This CDR3 has 16 amino acids. V lost 0 bases to trimming and J lost 1 base; unmatched junction nucleotides: 6. CDR1 SGHDN and CDR2 FVKESK come from the germline V gene. CDR3 sequence (DNA): TGTGCCAGCAGCCAAGATCAGGGGGTTAGATCCTACGAGCAGTACTTC. Translating gives CASSQDQGVRSYEQYF.

There are a few counts of this clone. The chain recombines TRBV4-2 with TRBJ2-7; D is uncertain. V gave up 5 bases and J gave up 3 bases, with 5 bases separating them. CDR1 is LGHNA, CDR2 YNFKEQ, per germline. CDR3 length: 11 amino acids. The CDR3 spells CASSTYYEQYF. In nucleotides, the CDR3 is TGTGCCAGCAGCACCTACTACGAGCAGTACTTC.

The gene calls are TRBV29-1 and TRBJ1-1; perhaps TRBD1 as D (5 bases). Germline CDR1 reads SQVTM; CDR2 reads ANQGSEA. The CDR3 has 12 residues. The V end lost 4 bases, the J end lost 10 bases, and 16 bases lay between the germline ends. For the CDR3, the DNA is TGCAGCGTTGTGATTGGGGGGACTTTAGCTTTCTTT. As protein: CSVVIGGTLAFF.

The rearrangement links TRBV9 to TRBJ2-2; TRBD1 matches at 8 bases. Germline V gene lookup returns CDR1 SGDLS and CDR2 YYNGEE. The CDR3 spans 16 residues. J gave up 2 bases and V 3 bases, and 6 bases lay outside the gene matches. CDR3: CASSAGGQGNTGELFF. The DNA for the CDR3 is TGTGCCAGCAGCGCCGGTGGACAGGGCAACACCGGGGAGCTGTTTTTT.

The V call is TRBV7-9, the J call TRBJ2-1; 7 bases are a match to TRBD2. Germline CDR1 reads SEHNR; CDR2 reads FQNEAQ (reference sequence). This CDR3 region has 16 residues. J lost 4 bases, V lost 2 bases, and 8 bases had no gene match. The CDR3 nucleotides are TGTGCCAGCAGCTTACTGGCTAGCGGAGGATACAATGAGCAGTTCTTC. Translating it yields CASSLLASGGYNEQFF.

This chain joins TRBV7-2 and TRBJ2-6, with D maybe TRBD1 (5 bases). The germline gives CDR1 SGHTA, CDR2 FQGNSA. CDR3 length: 15 amino acids. Trimming removed 4 bases at V and 4 bases at J, with 11 bases between. In DNA form, the CDR3 reads TGTGCCAGCAGCTCCTGGGGCGCCGGGGCCAACGTCCTGACTTTC. This encodes CASSSWGAGANVLTF.

This rearrangement joins TRBV27 to TRBJ1-5; TRBD1 matches at 7 bases. The CDR3 consists of 14 residues. Germline-derived CDR1 and CDR2 are MNHEY and SMNVEV (reference sequence). Trimming cost V 5 bases and J 2 bases; bases outside gene matches: 3. DNA of the CDR3: TGTGCCAGCAGTCCAGACAGGGGCAATCAGCCCCAGCATTTT. It specifies CASSPDRGNQPQHF.

The genes are TRBV19 and TRBJ2-5, with D possibly being TRBD2 (7 bases). Germline CDR1 reads LNHDA; CDR2 reads SQIVND (reference sequence). The CDR3 runs to 17 residues. The V end was cut by 3 bases, the J end by 4 bases, with 21 bases between. CDR3 coding DNA: TGTGCCAGTAGTATCAACAGGGAGGGCCGGATCGGAGAGACCCAGTACTTC. This translates into CASSINREGRIGETQYF.

This clone came up once. The V and J genes are TRBV6-5 and TRBJ1-2; 7 bases match TRBD1. CDR1 and CDR2 from the germline V gene are MNHEY and SVGAGI. The CDR3 has 14 residues. J lost 8 bases, V lost 2 bases, and 8 bases had no gene match. The CDR3 DNA reads as TGTGCCAGCAGTTACCCTGGACAGGCTGGAGGCTACACCTTC. Residues: CASSYPGQAGGYTF.

The J gene is TRBJ2-3, the V gene TRBV5-6; TRBD1 matches 10 bases. The CDR3 spans 14 residues. Per germline, CDR1 SGHDT and CDR2 YYEEEE. The J segment lost 3 bases and the V segment lost 4 bases, leaving 2 bases of the junction unmatched. For the CDR3, the DNA is TGTGCCAGCAGCCGACAGGGGGCGACAGATACGCAGTATTTT. Protein product: CASSRQGATDTQYF. The full variable domain, completed using reference TRBV5-6 and TRBJ2-3, is DAGVTQSPTHLIKTRGQQVTLRCSPKSGHDTVSWYQQALGQGPQFIFQYYEEEERQRGNFPDRFSGHQFPNYSSELNVNALLLGDSALYLCASSRQGATDTQYFGPGTRLTVL.

The chain combines TRBV11-3 with TRBJ2-7; 8 positions match TRBD2. Germline-derived CDR1 and CDR2 are SGHNT and YENEEA. The CDR3 sequence is 15 residues long. After removal of 6 bases from V and 4 bases from J, the junction contained 11 bases not matched to a gene. CDR3 in amino acids: CASSPHVGGAYEQYF. CDR3 bases: TGTGCCAGCAGTCCCCATGTCGGGGGGGCGTACGAGCAGTACTTC.

V usage is TRBV7-8 and J usage is TRBJ1-1, with a tentative D call TRBD1 (6 bases). The V end was cut by 2 bases, the J end by 5 bases, with 15 bases between. CDR3 length: 15 residues. From germline, CDR1 is SGHVS and CDR2 FQNEAQ. The CDR3 reads CASSLPRGSVTEAFF. CDR3 nucleotides: TGTGCCAGCAGCTTACCCAGGGGCTCGGTTACTGAAGCTTTCTTT. The variable domain in full, completed from reference TRBV7-8 and TRBJ1-1, reads GAGVSQSPRYKVAKRGQDVALRCDPISGHVSLFWYQQALGQGPEFLTYFQNEAQLDKSGLPSDRFFAERPEGSVSTLKIQRTQQEDSAVYLCASSLPRGSVTEAFFGQGTRLTVV.

V usage is TRBV7-9 and J usage is TRBJ2-7, with a possible D match to TRBD2 (6 bases). Between the trimmed V and J ends, which lost 9 bases and 2 bases, there was a span of 14 bases. This CDR3 is built from 13 residues. Germline V gives CDR1 SEHNR, CDR2 FQNEAQ (reference sequence). The CDR3 spells CASIGGQTYEQYF. The CDR3 nucleotides are TGTGCCAGTATAGGAGGGCAGACCTACGAGCAGTACTTC.

The rearrangement uses TRBV18 and TRBJ2-7, with D perhaps matching TRBD1 (8 bases). There are 16 residues in the CDR3. With 2 bases removed from V and 11 bases from J, the gap between germline ends came to 25 bases. Germline V lookup: CDR1 KGHSH, CDR2 LQKENI. CDR3 sequence (DNA): TGTGCCAGCTCACCATCTACGGGAGGCACAGGGGGGGAAAAGTACTTC. Amino acid sequence: CASSPSTGGTGGEKYF.

This chain links TRBV19 with TRBJ1-1, with D tentatively TRBD1 (6 bases). Looked up from germline, CDR1 is LNHDA and CDR2 is SQIVND (reference sequence). This CDR3 region has 12 residues. The ends were cut back, 8 bases at V and 1 base at J, with 8 bases in the middle. CDR3 sequence: CASGQWNTEAFF. Written as DNA, the CDR3 is TGTGCCAGTGGACAGTGGAACACTGAAGCTTTCTTT.

The chain links TRBV5-1 to TRBJ1-1; TRBD1 agrees at 9 bases. The germline V gene encodes CDR1 SGHRS and CDR2 YFSETQ. The ends lost 0 bases at V and 5 bases at J; junction bases unmatched: 11. This CDR3 comprises 17 residues. The CDR3, as DNA: TGCGCCAGCAGCTTGGCCCCCTCGGGACAGGGTCCAACTGAAGCTTTCTTT. As protein: CASSLAPSGQGPTEAFF.

This chain connects TRBV6-5 to TRBJ2-7; 9 nucleotides align to TRBD1. This CDR3 spans 15 amino acids. The V and J ends lost 0 bases and 4 bases, in that order; junction bases with no gene match: 4. The germline V gene has CDR1 MNHEY and CDR2 SVGAGI. The CDR3 here is CASSYSQQGAYEQYF. The CDR3, as DNA: TGTGCCAGCAGTTACTCCCAACAGGGGGCATACGAGCAGTACTTC.

On this clone: The same CDR3 can be traced to other DNA sequences in this sample. The chain has TRBV6-1 and TRBJ1-2; D perhaps matches TRBD1 (6 bases). V was shortened by 3 bases and J by 6 bases, with 11 bases between the two germline ends. Germline loops: CDR1 MNHNS, CDR2 SASEGT. This CDR3 comprises 13 residues. CDR3 DNA sequence: TGTGCCAGCAGTGAGGAACAGGGTGATGGCTACACCTTC. Protein sequence: CASSEEQGDGYTF.

This clone came up a few times. The rearrangement uses TRBV25-1 and TRBJ1-3; perhaps TRBD1 as D (5 bases). The CDR3 totals 14 residues. Germline lookup yields CDR1 MGHDK and CDR2 SYGVNS. V gave up 6 bases and J gave up 4 bases, with 13 bases separating them. CDR3 region: CASRGEAAGNTIYF. CDR3 coding DNA: TGTGCCAGCAGAGGGGAGGCGGCGGGAAACACCATATATTTT. Full variable domain (outside the CDR3, taken from reference TRBV25-1 and TRBJ1-3): EADIYQTPRYLVIGTGKKITLECSQTMGHDKMYWYQQDPGMELHLIHYSYGVNSTEKGDLSSESTVSRIRTEHFPLTLESARPSHTSQYLCASRGEAAGNTIYFGEGSWLTVV.